This T cell receptor (beta chain) was captured by sequencing in a study of blood T cell repertoires in COVID-19. Produced via immunoSEQ multiplex PCR; TCRdb's table is partial and in-frame only. Seen here are about 190,000 clones, around 84% observed once, and the top ten hold about 3.3%. CDR1 is SGHAT and CDR2 is FQNNGV in the germline V gene. The CDR3 is 15 residues long. Trimming pared 1 base from V and 1 base from J, leaving 9 bases between. The source is a woman aged 25 to 39 who had been exposed to COVID-19. The chain has TRBV11-2 and TRBJ2-3; tentative D call: TRBD2 (7 bases). The sequencing input was PBMCs or T cells enriched from blood (not recorded which). The CDR3, as DNA: TGTGCCAGCAGCTTAGGGGGGGGCGGCACAGATACGCAGTATTTT. This translates into CASSLGGGGTDTQYF. The whole variable domain, filled in from reference TRBV11-2 and TRBJ2-3, reads EAGVAQSPRYKIIEKRQSVAFWCNPISGHATLYWYQQILGQGPKLLIQFQNNGVVDDSQLPKDRFSAERLKGVDSTLKIQPAKLEDSAVYLCASSLGGGGTDTQYFGPGTRLTVL.